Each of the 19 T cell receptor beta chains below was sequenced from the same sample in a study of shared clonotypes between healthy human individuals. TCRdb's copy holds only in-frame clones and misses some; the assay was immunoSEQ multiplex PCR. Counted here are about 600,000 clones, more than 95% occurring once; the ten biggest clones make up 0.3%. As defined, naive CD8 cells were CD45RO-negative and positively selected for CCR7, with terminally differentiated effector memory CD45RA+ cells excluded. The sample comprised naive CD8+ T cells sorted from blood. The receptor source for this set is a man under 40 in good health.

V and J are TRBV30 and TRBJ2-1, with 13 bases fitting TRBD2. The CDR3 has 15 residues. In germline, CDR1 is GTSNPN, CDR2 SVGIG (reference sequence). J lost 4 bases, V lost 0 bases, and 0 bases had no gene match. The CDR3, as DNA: TGTGCCTGGAGTGTACTAGCGGGAGGGTACAATGAGCAGTTCTTC. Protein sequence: CAWSVLAGGYNEQFF.

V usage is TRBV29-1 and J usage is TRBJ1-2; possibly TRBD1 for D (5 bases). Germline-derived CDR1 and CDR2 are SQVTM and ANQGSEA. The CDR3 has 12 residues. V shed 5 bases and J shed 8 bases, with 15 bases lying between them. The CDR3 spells CSVPGAVGGYTF. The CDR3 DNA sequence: TGCAGCGTTCCCGGGGCGGTGGGCGGCTACACCTTC.

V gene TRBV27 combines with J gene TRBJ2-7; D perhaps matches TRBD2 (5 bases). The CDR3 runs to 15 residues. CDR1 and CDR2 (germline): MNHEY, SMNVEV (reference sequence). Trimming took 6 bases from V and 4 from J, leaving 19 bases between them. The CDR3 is CASRPDTHGGYEQYF. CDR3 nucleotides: TGTGCCAGCAGACCCGACACCCACGGCGGGTACGAGCAGTACTTC.

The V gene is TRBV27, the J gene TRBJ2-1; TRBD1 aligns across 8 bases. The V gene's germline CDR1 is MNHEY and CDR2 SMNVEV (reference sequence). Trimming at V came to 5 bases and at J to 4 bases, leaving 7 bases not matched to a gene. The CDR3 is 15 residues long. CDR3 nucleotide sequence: TGTGCCAGCAGTCCCCGACAGGGGCGGTACAATGAGCAGTTCTTC. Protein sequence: CASSPRQGRYNEQFF.

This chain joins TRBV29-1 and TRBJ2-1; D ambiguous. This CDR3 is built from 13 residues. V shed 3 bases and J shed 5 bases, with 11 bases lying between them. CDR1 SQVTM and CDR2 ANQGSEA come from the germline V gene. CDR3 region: CSVEFRINNEQFF. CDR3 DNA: TGCAGCGTTGAGTTCAGAATTAACAATGAGCAGTTCTTC.

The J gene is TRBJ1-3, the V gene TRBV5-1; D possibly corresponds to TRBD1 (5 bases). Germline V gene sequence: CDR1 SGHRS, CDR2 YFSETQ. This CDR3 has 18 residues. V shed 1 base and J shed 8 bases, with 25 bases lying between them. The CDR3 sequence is CASSLLQGESRSSDTIYF. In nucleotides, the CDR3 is TGCGCCAGCAGCTTGTTGCAGGGTGAGTCGAGGTCGTCGGACACCATATATTTT.

For the CDR3, the DNA is TGTGCCTGGAGTACTCCTCCCCTCTATGGCTACACCTTC. It yields the protein CAWSTPPLYGYTF. V gene TRBV30 combines with J gene TRBJ1-2; no firm D call. This CDR3 has 13 residues. CDR1 and CDR2 from the germline V gene are GTSNPN and SVGIG (reference sequence). Trimming shortened V by 2 bases and J by 4 bases, and 11 bases separated the two germline ends. Combining the CDR3 with reference TRBV30 and TRBJ1-2 gives the whole variable domain SQTIHQWPATLVQPVGSPLSLECTVEGTSNPNLYWYRQAAGRGLQLLFYSVGIGQISSEVPQNLSASRPQDRQFILSSKKLLLSDSGFYLCAWSTPPLYGYTFGSGTRLTVV.

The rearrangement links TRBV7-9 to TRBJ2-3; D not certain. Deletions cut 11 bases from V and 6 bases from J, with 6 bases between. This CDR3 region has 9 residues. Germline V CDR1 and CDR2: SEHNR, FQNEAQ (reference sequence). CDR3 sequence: CACGDTQYF. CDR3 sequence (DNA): TGTGCCTGTGGGGATACGCAGTATTTT.

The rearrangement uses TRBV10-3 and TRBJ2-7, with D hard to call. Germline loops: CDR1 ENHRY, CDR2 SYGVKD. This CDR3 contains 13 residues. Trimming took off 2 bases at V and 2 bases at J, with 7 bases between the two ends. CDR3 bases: TGTGCCATCAGTGAGGGCTCCACCTACGAGCAGTACTTC. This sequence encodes CAISEGSTYEQYF.

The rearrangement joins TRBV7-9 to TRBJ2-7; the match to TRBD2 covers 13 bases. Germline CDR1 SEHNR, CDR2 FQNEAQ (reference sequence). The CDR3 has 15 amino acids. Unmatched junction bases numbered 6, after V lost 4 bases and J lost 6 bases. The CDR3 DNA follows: TGTGCCAGCAGCTCAATAGGACTAGCGGGAGCCGAGCAGTACTTC. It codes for CASSSIGLAGAEQYF.

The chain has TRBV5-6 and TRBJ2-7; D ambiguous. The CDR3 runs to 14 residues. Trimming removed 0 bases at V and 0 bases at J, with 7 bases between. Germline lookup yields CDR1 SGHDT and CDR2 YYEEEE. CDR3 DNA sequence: TGTGCCAGCAGCTTGGGTCAGGCCTCCTACGAGCAGTACTTC. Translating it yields CASSLGQASYEQYF. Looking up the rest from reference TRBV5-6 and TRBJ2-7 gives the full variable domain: DAGVTQSPTHLIKTRGQQVTLRCSPKSGHDTVSWYQQALGQGPQFIFQYYEEEERQRGNFPDRFSGHQFPNYSSELNVNALLLGDSALYLCASSLGQASYEQYFGPGTRLTVT.

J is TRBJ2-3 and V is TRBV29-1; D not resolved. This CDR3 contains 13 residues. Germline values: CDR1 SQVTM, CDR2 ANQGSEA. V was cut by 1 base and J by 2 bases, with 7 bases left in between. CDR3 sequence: CSVEGETTDTQYF. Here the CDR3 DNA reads TGCAGCGTTGAAGGTGAAACCACAGATACGCAGTATTTT.

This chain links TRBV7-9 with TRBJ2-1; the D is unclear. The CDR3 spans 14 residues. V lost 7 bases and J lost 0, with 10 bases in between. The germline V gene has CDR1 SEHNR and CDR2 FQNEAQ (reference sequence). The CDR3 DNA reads TGTGCCAGCACCGCAGAGAGCTCCTACAATGAGCAGTTCTTC. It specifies CASTAESSYNEQFF.

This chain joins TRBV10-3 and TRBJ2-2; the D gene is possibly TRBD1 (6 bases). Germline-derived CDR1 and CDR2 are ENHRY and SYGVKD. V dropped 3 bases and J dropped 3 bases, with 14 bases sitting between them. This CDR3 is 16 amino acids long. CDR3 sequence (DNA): TGTGCCATCAGTGAACCTTACAGGGAACACACCGGGGAGCTGTTTTTT. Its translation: CAISEPYREHTGELFF.

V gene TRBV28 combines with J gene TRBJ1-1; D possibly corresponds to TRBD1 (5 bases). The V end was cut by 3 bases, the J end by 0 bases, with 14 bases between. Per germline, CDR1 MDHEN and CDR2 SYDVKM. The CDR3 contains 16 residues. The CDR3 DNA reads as TGTGCCAGCAGTTTTCGAGGGACCTCGCTGAACACTGAAGCTTTCTTT. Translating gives CASSFRGTSLNTEAFF.

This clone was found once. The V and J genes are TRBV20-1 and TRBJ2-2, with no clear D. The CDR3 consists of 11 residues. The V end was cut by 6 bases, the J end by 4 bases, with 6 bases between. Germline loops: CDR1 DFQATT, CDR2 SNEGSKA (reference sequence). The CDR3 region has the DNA TGCAGTGCAAAGATCACCGGGGAGCTGTTTTTT. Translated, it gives CSAKITGELFF.

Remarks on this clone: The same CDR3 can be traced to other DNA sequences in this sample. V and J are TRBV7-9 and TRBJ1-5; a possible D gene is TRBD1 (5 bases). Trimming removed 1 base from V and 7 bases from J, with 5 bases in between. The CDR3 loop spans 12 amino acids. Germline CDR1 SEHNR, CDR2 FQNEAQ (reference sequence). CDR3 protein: CASSLGDQPQHF. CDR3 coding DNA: TGTGCCAGCAGCTTAGGGGACCAGCCCCAGCATTTT.

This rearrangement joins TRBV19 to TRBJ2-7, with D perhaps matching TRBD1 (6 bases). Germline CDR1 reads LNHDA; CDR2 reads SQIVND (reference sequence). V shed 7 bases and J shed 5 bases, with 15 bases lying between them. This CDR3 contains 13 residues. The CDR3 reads CASTGTGSHEQYF. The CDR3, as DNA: TGTGCCAGTACCGGTACAGGGAGCCACGAGCAGTACTTC.

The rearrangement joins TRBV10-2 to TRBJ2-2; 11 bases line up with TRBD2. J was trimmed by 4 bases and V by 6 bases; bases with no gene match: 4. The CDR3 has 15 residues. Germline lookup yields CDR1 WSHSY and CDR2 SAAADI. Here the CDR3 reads CASRGGLAVTGELFF. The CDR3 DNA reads TGCGCCAGCAGGGGGGGACTAGCGGTCACCGGGGAGCTGTTTTTT.